A single T cell receptor beta chain is shown here with its context. The target antigen is unknown. CD45RO-negative cells were positively selected for CCR7, leaving out terminally differentiated effector memory CD45RA+ cells. This sample is part of a study of shared clonotypes between healthy human individuals. Whole-study findings and limits: Naive subsets typically showed greater estimated richness than memory subsets. Sampling was confined to blood; repertoires within tissues likely differ. Shared clonotypes across all four donors exceeded non-shared ones in generation probability. Shared clonotypes: approximately 4.5% naive CD4, about 4% naive CD8, around 2.4% memory CD4, around 0.4% memory CD8.

The table came from immunoSEQ multiplex PCR; TCRdb's copy has only in-frame clones and leaves some out. Of about 600,000 clones in the sample, over 95% are singletons; the top ten hold 0.095% to 0.12%. Sequenced input: naive CD8+ T cells sorted from blood. The TCR originated in a woman aged 30 to 39 in good health.

The CDR3 protein is CASSAYNEQFF. The CDR3, as DNA: TGTGCCAGCAGTGCCTACAATGAGCAGTTCTTC. This chain uses TRBV28 with TRBJ2-1; D unclear. The CDR3 consists of 11 residues. CDR1 MDHEN and CDR2 SYDVKM come from the germline V gene. The V and J ends lost 5 bases and 2 bases respectively, with 1 base between them.